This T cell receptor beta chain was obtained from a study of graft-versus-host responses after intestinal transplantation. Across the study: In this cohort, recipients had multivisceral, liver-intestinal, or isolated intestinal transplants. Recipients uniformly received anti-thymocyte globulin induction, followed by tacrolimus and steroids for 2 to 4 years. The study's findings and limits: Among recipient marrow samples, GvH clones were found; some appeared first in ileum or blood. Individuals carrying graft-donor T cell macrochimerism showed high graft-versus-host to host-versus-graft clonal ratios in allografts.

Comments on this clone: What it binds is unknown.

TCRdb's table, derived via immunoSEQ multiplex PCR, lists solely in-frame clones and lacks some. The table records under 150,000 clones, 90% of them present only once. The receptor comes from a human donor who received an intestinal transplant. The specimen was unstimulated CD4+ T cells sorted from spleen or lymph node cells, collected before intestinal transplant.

Written as DNA, the CDR3 is TGTGCCAGCACGGGGGGGTCGAACACCGGGGAGCTGTTTTTT. It specifies CASTGGSNTGELFF. J is TRBJ2-2 and V is TRBV9; 8 nucleotides match TRBD2. Trimming took 6 bases from V and 0 from J; bases not matched to a gene: 1. This CDR3 contains 14 residues. In germline, CDR1 is SGDLS, CDR2 YYNGEE.